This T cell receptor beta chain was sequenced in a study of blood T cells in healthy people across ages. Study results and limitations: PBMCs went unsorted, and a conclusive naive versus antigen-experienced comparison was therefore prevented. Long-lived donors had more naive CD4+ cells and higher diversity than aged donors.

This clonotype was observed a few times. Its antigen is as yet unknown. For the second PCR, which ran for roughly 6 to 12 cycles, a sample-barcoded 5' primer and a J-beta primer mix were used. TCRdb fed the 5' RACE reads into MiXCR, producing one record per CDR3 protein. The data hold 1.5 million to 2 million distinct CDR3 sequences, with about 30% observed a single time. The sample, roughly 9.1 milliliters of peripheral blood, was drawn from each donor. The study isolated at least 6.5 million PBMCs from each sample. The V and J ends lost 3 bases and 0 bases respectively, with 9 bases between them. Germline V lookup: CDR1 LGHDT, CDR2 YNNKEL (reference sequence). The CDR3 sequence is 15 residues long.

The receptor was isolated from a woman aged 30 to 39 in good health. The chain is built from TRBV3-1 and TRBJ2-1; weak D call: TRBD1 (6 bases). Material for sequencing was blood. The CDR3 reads CASSHLDSSYNEQFF. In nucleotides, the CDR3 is TGTGCCAGCAGCCACCTGGACAGCTCCTACAATGAGCAGTTCTTC.